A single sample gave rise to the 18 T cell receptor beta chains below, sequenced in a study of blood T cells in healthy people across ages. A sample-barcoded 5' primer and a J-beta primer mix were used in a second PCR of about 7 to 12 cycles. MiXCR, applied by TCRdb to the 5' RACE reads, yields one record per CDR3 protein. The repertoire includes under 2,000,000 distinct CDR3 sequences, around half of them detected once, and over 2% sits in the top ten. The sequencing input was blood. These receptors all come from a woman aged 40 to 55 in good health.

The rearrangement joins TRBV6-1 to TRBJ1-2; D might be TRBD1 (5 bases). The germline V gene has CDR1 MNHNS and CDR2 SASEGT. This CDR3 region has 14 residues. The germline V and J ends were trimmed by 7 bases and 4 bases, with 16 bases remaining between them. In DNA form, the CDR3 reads TGTGCCAGCAAAAGAGAAACAGGAAGCTATGGCTACACCTTC. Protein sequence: CASKRETGSYGYTF.

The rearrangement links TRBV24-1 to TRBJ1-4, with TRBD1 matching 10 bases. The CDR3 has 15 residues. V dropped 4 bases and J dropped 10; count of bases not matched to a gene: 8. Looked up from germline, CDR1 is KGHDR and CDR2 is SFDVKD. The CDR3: CATSDGTGDRIKLFF. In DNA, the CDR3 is TGTGCCACCAGTGACGGGACAGGGGATCGGATAAAACTGTTTTTT.

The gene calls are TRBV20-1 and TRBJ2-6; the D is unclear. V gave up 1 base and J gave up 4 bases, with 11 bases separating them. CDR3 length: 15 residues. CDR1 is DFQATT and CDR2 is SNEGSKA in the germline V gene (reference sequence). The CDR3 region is CSARVPFSGANVLTF. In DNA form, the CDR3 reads TGCAGTGCTAGAGTCCCCTTCTCAGGGGCCAACGTCCTGACTTTC.

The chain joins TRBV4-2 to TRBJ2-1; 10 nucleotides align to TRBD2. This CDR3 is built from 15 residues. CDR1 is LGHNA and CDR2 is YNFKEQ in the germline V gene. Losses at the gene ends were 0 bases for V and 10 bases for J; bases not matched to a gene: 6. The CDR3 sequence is CASSQERAGGTEQFF. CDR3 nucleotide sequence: TGTGCCAGCAGCCAAGAGCGAGCGGGGGGGACCGAGCAGTTCTTC.

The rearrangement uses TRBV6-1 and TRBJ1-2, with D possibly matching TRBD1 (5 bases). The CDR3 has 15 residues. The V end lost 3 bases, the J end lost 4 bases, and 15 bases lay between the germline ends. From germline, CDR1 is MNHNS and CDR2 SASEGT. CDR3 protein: CASSEEGYGAYGYTF. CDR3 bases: TGTGCCAGCAGTGAGGAGGGGTACGGAGCCTATGGCTACACCTTC.

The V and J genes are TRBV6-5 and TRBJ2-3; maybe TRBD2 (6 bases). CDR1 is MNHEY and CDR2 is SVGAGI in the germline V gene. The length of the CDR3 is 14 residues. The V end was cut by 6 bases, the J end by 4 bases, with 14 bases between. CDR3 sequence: CASSLKLAADTQYF. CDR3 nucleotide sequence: TGTGCCAGCAGCCTTAAACTAGCTGCAGATACGCAGTATTTT.

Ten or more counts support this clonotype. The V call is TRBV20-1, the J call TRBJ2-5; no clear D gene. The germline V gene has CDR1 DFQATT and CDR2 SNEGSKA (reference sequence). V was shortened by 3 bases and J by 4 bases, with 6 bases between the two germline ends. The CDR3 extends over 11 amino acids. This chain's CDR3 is CSASSGETQYF. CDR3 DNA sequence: TGCAGTGCTAGCTCGGGAGAGACCCAGTACTTC.

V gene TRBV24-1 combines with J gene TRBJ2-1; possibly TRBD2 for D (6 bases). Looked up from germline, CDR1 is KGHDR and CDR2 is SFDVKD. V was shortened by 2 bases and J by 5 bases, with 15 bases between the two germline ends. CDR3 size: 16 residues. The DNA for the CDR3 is TGTGCCACCAGTGATTCGGCCCGGGGAGGCGACAATGAGCAGTTCTTC. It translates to CATSDSARGGDNEQFF.

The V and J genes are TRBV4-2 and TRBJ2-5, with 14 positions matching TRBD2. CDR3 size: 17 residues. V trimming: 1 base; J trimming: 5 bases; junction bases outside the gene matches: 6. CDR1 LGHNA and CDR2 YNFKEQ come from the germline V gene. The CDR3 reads CASSQGLAGGEDETQYF. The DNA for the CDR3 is TGTGCCAGCAGCCAAGGACTAGCGGGGGGGGAAGATGAGACCCAGTACTTC.

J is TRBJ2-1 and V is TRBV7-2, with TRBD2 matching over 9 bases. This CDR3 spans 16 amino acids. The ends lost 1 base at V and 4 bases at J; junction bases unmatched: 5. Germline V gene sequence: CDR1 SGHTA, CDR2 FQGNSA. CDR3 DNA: TGTGCCAGCAGCTTAGAGGCGCTAGCGGGGTACAATGAGCAGTTCTTC. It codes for CASSLEALAGYNEQFF.

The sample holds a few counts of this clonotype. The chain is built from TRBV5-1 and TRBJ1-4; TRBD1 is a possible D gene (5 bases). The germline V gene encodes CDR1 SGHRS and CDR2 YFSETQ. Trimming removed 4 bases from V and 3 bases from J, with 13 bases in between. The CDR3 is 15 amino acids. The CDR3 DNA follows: TGCGCCAGCAGCCAACGGGACGGAGCTAATGAAAAACTGTTTTTT. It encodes CASSQRDGANEKLFF.

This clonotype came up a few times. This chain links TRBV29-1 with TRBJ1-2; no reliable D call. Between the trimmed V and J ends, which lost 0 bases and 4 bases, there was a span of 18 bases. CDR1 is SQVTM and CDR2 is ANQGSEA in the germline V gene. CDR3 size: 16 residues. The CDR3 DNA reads TGCAGCGTTGAAGATCAAAAGGAGAAGGTGACCTATGGCTACACCTTC. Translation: CSVEDQKEKVTYGYTF.

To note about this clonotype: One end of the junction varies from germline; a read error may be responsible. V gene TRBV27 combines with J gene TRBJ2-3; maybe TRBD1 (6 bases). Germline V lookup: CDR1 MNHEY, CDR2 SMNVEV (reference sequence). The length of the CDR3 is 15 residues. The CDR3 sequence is CGSSPTGPFTDTQYF. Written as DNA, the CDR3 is TGTGGCAGCAGCCCCACAGGGCCCTTTACAGATACGCAGTATTTT.

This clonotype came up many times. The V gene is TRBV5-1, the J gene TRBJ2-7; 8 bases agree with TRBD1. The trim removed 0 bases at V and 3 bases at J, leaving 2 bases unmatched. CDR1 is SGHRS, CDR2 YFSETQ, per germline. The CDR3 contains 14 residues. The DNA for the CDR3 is TGCGCCAGCAGCTTGGCCGGGACAGGCTACGAGCAGTACTTC. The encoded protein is CASSLAGTGYEQYF.

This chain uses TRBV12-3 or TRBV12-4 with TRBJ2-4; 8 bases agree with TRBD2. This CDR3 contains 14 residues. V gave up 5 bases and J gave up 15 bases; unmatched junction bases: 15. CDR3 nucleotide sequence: TGTGCCAGCAGTCCGGGGGGGAACTTTAACCTGTGGTACTTC. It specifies CASSPGGNFNLWYF.

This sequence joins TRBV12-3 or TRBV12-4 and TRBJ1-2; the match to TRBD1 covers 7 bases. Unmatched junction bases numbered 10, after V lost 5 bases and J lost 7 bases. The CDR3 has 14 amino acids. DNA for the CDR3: TGTGCCAGCAGTCCTCAGGGGGAACGAGGTGGCTACACCTTC. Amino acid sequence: CASSPQGERGGYTF.

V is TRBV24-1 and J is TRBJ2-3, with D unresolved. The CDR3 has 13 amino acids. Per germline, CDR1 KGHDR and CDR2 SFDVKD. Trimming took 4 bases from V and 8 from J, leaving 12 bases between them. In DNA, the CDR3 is TGTGCCACCAGTGAAACCGTGGGTGGTACGCAGTATTTT. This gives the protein CATSETVGGTQYF.

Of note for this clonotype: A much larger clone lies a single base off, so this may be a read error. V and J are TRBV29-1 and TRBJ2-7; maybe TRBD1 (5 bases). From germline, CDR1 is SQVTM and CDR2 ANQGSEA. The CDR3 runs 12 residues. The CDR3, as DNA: TGCGGCGTTGAAACAGGCTCCTACGAGCAGTACTTC. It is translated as CGVETGSYEQYF.